The TCR beta chain described here comes from a study of cytomegalovirus exposure and HLA in healthy donors. Broader study findings: Analyzed later, most CMV-associated TCR beta chains appeared HLA-restricted. A later analysis showed TCR association rates differing by HLA locus, peaking at DRB1 and lowest at HLA-C.

A multiplex PCR was run with 60 Vbeta primers and 13 Jbeta primers. Authors' analysis steps: Approximately 80 million unique TCR beta chains, roughly 11 million of them shared, were counted by a later analysis. The protocol was immunoSEQ multiplex PCR, while the TCRdb copy is restricted to in-frame clones and leaves out a portion. From that table come the V and J calls and clone size; the DNA was used to work out D and trimming. Here the sample spans about 160,000 clones, around 80% being singletons. With respect to this clone: The antigen is undetermined.

The CDR3 extends over 16 amino acids. V was clipped by 5 bases and J by 8 bases; unmatched bases: 10. In germline, CDR1 is SEHNR, CDR2 FQNEAQ (reference sequence). Sequencing was carried out using PBMCs. The receptor was isolated from a male donor in good health and CMV-seronegative. The chain links TRBV7-9 to TRBJ2-1; 12 bases line up with TRBD1. DNA of the CDR3: TGTGCCAGCAGCCACGGAACCGGGACAGGGGGCGATGAGCAGTTCTTC. Residues: CASSHGTGTGGDEQFF.